Below are 3 T cell receptor beta chains sequenced from a single sample in a study of long-term antiretroviral therapy in people with HIV. Survey-level resolution applied to immunoSEQ assay v3.0. Sequencing used immunoSEQ multiplex PCR; TCRdb keeps in-frame clones, though not all of them. The repertoire holds some 31,000 clones, with approximately 94% as singletons. Sequenced here: unsorted PBMCs, sampled 7.4 years after starting antiretroviral therapy. These receptors came from a man between 50 and 59 years old with HIV.

The chain employs TRBV28 and TRBJ1-5, with a possible D match to TRBD1 (5 bases). Trimming left V 3 bases short and J 4 bases short, with 19 bases between. The germline V gene has CDR1 MDHEN and CDR2 SYDVKM. CDR3 length: 17 residues. Written as DNA, the CDR3 is TGTGCCAGCAGTTTTAGATTCGGGACCCGGCAGAATCAGCCCCAGCATTTT. It encodes CASSFRFGTRQNQPQHF.

In its sample, this clone was seen once. The chain employs TRBV4-1 and TRBJ1-1, with D unresolved. CDR1 is MGHRA and CDR2 is YSYEKL in the germline V gene. CDR3 length: 15 amino acids. V was cut by 2 bases and J by 4 bases, with 14 bases left in between. CDR3 in amino acids: CASSQSSQGGTEAFF. Here the CDR3 DNA reads TGCGCCAGCAGCCAAAGTTCTCAAGGAGGCACTGAAGCTTTCTTT.

J is TRBJ1-1 and V is TRBV25-1; 10 nucleotides align to TRBD1. V lost 10 bases, J lost 3 bases, and 5 bases stayed unmatched. Germline CDR1 reads MGHDK; CDR2 reads SYGVNS. The CDR3 is 13 amino acids. The CDR3 region is CAISGTGDTEAFF. The CDR3 DNA sequence: TGTGCCATCTCCGGGACAGGGGACACTGAAGCTTTCTTT. The full variable domain, rest sourced from reference TRBV25-1 and TRBJ1-1, is EADIYQTPRYLVIGTGKKITLECSQTMGHDKMYWYQQDPGMELHLIHYSYGVNSTEKGDLSSESTVSRIRTEHFPLTLESARPSHTSQYLCAISGTGDTEAFFGQGTRLTVV.